Here is one T cell receptor beta chain with its context. No antigen is known for it. Template switching created a universal primer site, and the cDNA included unique molecular identifiers. TCRdb fed the 5' RACE reads into MiXCR, producing one record per CDR3 protein. The sample holds about 920,000 distinct CDR3 sequences, around an eighth seen once. This CDR3 has 12 amino acids. J was trimmed by 12 bases and V by 2 bases; bases with no gene match: 4. The sample comes from a study of identical twins. Overall study results and limits: Within cord blood, abundant beta clonotypes carried fewer insertions, but memory repertoires showed no such trend. Possibly, invariant MAIT and iNKT cells partly confounded zero-insertion analyses. Alpha sequences out of frame and shared by twins had excess low generation probability.

In addition, the sample was reused for a study of yellow fever vaccine responses in identical twins.

The specimen was PBMCs. The receptor was isolated from a young woman in good health. The chain recombines TRBV12-3 or TRBV12-4 with TRBJ2-1, with 7 positions matching TRBD1. CDR3 sequence (DNA): TGTGCCAGCAGTTTACTACAGGGGTGGCAGTTCTTC. Encoded protein: CASSLLQGWQFF.